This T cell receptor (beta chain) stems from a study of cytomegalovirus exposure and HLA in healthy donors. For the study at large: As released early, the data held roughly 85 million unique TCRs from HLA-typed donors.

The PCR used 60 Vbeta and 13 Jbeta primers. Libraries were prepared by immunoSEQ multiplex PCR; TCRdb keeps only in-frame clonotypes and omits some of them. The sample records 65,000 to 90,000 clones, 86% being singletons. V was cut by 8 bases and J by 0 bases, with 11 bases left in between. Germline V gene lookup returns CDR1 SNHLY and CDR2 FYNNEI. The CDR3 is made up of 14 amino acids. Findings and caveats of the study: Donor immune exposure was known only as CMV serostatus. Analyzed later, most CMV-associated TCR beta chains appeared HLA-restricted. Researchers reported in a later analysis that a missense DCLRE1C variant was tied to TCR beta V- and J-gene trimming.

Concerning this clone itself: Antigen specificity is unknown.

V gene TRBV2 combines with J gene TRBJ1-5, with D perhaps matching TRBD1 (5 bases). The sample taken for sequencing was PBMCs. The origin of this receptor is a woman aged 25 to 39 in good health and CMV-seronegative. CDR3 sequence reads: CASEGLRSNQPQHF. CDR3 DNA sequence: TGTGCCAGCGAGGGACTACGTAGCAATCAGCCCCAGCATTTT.